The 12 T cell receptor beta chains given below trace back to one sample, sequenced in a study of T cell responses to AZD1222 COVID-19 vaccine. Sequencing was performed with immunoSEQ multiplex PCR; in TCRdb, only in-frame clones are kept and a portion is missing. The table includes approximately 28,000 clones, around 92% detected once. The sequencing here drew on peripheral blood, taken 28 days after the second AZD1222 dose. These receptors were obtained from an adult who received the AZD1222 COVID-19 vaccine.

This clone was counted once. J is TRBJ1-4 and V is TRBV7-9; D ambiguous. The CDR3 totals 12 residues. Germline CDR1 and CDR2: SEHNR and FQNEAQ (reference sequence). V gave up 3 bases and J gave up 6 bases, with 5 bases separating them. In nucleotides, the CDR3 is TGTGCCAGCAGCTTGCTAGATGAAAAACTGTTTTTT. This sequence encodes CASSLLDEKLFF. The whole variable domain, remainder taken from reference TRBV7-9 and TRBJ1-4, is DTGVSQNPRHKITKRGQNVTFRCDPISEHNRLYWYRQTLGQGPEFLTYFQNEAQLEKSRLLSDRFSAERPKGSFSTLEIQRTEQGDSAMYLCASSLLDEKLFFGSGTQLSVL.

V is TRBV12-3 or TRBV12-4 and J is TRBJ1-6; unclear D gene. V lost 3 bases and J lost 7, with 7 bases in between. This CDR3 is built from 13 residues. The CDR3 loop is CASSFPFNSPLHF. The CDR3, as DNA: TGTGCCAGCAGTTTCCCGTTCAATTCACCCCTCCACTTT.

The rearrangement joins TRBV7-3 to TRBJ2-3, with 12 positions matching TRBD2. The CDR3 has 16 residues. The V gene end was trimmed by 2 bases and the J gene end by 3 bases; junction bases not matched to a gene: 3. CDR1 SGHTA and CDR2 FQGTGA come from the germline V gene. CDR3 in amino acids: CASSLFLAGGTDTQYF. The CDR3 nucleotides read TGTGCCAGCAGCTTATTTCTAGCGGGAGGGACAGATACGCAGTATTTT.

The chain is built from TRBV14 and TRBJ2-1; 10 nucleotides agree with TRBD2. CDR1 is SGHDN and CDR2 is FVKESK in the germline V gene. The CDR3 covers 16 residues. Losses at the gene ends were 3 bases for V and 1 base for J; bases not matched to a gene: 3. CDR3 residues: CASSQELAGSYNEQFF. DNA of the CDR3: TGTGCCAGCAGCCAGGAACTAGCGGGGTCCTACAATGAGCAGTTCTTC.

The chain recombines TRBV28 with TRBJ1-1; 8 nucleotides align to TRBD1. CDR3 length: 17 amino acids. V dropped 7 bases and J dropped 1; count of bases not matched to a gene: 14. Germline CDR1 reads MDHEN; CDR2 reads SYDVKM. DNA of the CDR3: TGTGCCAGCACCCGCACCGACAGGGGCGGCGGGAACACTGAAGCTTTCTTT. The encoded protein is CASTRTDRGGGNTEAFF.

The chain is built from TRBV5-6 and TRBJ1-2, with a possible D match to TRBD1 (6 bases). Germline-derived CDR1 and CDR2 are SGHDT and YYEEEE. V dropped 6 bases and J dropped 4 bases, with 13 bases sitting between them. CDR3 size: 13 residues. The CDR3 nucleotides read TGTGCCAGCACTCACGCAGGGGTCTATGGCTACACCTTC. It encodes CASTHAGVYGYTF.

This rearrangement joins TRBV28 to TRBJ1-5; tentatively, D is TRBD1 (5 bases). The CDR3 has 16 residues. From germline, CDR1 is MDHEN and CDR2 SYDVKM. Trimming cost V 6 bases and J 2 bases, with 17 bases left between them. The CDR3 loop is CASSLRTPSGNQPQHF. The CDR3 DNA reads TGTGCCAGCAGCTTAAGGACACCGAGCGGCAATCAGCCCCAGCATTTT.

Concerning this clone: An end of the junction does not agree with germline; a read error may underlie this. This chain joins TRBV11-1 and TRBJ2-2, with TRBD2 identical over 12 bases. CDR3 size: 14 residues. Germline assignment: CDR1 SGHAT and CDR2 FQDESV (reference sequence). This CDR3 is CASSLAGGTGELFF. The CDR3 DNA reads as TGTGCCAGCAGCCTAGCGGGAGGGACCGGGGAGCTGTTTTTT.

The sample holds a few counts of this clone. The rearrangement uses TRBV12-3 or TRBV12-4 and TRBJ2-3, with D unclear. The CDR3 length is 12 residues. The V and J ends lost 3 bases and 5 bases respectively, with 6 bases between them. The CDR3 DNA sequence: TGTGCCAGCAGTTTCTCTGGAGATACGCAGTATTTT. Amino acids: CASSFSGDTQYF.

CDR3 loop: CASSVTGGWGQPQHF. The CDR3 coding sequence is TGTGCCAGCAGTGTAACGGGTGGCTGGGGTCAGCCCCAGCATTTT. The chain uses TRBV2 and TRBJ1-5; D unclear. The germline CDR1 and CDR2 sequences are SNHLY and FYNNEI. The ends were cut back, 4 bases at V and 6 bases at J, with 16 bases in the middle. The CDR3 length is 15 residues.

For the CDR3, the DNA is TGTGCCAGCAGTCTAAGCACTGAGGTAGTGGCGGGCGACCCCTACGAGCAGTACTTC. Translating gives CASSLSTEVVAGDPYEQYF. The chain recombines TRBV6-6 with TRBJ2-7; weak D call: TRBD2 (5 bases). This CDR3 spans 19 amino acids. V was trimmed by 5 bases and J by 2 bases, leaving 28 bases between them. Germline V gives CDR1 MNHNY, CDR2 SVGAGI (reference sequence).

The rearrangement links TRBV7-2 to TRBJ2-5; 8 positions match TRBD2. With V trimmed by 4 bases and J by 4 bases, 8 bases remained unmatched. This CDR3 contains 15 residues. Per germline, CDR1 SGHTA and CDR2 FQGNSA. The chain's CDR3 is CASSSGLVVGETQYF. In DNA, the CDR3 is TGTGCCAGCAGCTCGGGACTAGTGGTAGGAGAGACCCAGTACTTC.